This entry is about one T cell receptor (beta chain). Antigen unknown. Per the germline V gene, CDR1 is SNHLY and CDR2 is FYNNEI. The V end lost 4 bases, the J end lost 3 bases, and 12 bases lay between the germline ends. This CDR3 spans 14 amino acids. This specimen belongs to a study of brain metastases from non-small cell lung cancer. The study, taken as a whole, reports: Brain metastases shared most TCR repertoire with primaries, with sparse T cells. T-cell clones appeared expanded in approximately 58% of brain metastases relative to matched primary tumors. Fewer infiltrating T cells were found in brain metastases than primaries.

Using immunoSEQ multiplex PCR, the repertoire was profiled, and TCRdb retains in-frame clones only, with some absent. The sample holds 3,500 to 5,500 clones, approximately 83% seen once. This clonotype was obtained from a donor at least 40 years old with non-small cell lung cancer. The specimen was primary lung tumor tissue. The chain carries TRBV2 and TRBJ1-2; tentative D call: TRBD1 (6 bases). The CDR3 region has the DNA TGTGCCAGCAGTGGGACAGCCCATGACTATGGCTACACCTTC. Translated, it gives CASSGTAHDYGYTF.